Described below is a single T cell receptor (beta chain) sequence and its context. The sample is drawn from a study of cytotoxic CD8 clonotypes in ibrutinib-treated CLL. CDR1 is MNHEY, CDR2 SMNVEV, per germline (reference sequence). V dropped 3 bases and J dropped 2 bases, with 11 bases sitting between them. The CDR3 totals 14 residues. Profiled with immunoSEQ multiplex PCR; TCRdb holds only in-frame clones, not every one. Found here are around 160,000 clones, roughly 77% of them singletons; the top ten hold roughly 2%. V gene TRBV27 combines with J gene TRBJ2-7; D possibly corresponds to TRBD1 (5 bases). This specimen consisted of PBMCs, obtained after 12 months of ibrutinib treatment. The receptor was isolated from a human donor with chronic lymphocytic leukemia. The DNA of the CDR3 is TGTGCCAGCAGTTTCTGGGGCCCGACCTACGAGCAGTACTTC. Its protein product is CASSFWGPTYEQYF.